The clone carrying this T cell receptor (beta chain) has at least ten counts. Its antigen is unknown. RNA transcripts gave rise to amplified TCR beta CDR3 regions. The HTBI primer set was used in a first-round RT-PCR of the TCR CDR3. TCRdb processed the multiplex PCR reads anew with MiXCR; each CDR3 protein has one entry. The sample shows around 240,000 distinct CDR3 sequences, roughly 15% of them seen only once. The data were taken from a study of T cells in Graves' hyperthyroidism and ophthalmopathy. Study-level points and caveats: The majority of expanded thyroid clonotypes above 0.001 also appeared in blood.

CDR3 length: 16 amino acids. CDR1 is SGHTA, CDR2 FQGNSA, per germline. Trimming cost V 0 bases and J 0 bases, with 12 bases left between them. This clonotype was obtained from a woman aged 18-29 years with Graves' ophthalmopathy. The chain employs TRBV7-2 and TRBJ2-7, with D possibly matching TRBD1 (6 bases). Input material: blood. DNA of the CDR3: TGTGCCAGCAGCTTAGCGTGGGACACCCGCTCCTACGAGCAGTACTTC. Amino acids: CASSLAWDTRSYEQYF.